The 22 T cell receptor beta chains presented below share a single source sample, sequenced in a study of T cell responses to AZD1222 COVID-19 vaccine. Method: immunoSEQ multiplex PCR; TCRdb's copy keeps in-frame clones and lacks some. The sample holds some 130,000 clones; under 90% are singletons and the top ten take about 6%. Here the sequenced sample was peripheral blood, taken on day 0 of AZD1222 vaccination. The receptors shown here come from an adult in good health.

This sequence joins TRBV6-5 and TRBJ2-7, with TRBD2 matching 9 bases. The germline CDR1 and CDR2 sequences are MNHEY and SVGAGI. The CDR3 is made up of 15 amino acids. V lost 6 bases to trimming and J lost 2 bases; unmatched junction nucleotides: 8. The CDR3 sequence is CASSYALAGTYEQYF. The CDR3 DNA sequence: TGTGCCAGCAGCTACGCACTAGCGGGCACCTACGAGCAGTACTTC.

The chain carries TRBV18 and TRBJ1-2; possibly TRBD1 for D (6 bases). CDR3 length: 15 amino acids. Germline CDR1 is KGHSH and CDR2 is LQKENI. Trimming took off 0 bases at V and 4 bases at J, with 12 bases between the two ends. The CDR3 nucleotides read TGTGCCAGCTCACCACCATGGGGGGCCAGCTATGGCTACACCTTC. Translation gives CASSPPWGASYGYTF. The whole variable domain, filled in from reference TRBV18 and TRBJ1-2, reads NAGVMQNPRHLVRRRGQEARLRCSPMKGHSHVYWYRQLPEEGLKFMVYLQKENIIDESGMPKERFSAEFPKEGPSILRIQQVVRGDSAAYFCASSPPWGASYGYTFGSGTRLTVV.

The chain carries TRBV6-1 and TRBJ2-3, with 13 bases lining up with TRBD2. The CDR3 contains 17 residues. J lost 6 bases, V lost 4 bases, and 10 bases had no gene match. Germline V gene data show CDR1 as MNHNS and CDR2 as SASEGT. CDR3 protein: CASSASTSGGSMDTQYF. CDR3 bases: TGTGCCAGCAGTGCTTCGACTAGCGGGGGGTCGATGGATACGCAGTATTTT.

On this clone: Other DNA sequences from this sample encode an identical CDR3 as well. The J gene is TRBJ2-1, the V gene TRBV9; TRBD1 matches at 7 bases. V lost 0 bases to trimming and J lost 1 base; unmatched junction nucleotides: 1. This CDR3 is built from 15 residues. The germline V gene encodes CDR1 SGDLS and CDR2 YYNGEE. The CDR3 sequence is CASSVEGASYNEQFF. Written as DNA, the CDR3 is TGTGCCAGCAGCGTAGAGGGGGCATCCTACAATGAGCAGTTCTTC.

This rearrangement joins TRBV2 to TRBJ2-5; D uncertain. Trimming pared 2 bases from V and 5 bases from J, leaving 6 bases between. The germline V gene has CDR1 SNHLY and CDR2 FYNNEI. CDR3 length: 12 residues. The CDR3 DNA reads TGTGCCAGCAGTGAAAGATCCGAGACCCAGTACTTC. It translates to CASSERSETQYF.

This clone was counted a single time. The chain's CDR3 is CASSQGHYGYTF. In DNA form, the CDR3 reads TGTGCCAGCAGTCAGGGCCACTATGGCTACACCTTC. V usage is TRBV12-3 or TRBV12-4 and J usage is TRBJ1-2; tentative D call: TRBD1 (5 bases). Trimming stripped 5 bases from V and 3 bases from J, with 7 bases between. CDR3 length equals 12 residues.

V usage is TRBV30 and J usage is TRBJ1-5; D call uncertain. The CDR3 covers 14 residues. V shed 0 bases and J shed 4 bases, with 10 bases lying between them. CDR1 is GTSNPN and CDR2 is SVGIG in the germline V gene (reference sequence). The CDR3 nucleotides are TGTGCCTGGAGTGTAATCGGCGGAAATCAGCCCCAGCATTTT. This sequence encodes CAWSVIGGNQPQHF.

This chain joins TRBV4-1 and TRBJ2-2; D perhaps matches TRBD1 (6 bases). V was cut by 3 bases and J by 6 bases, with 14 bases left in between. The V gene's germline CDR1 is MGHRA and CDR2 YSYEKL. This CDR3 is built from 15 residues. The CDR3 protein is CASSQGLRGSGELFF. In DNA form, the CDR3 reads TGCGCCAGCAGCCAGGGCCTCAGGGGCTCCGGGGAGCTGTTTTTT.

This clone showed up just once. The CDR3 DNA follows: TGTGCCAGCAGTTTAGCAGGGGGCTGGAATCAGCCCCAGCATTTT. Its protein product is CASSLAGGWNQPQHF. The V call is TRBV28, the J call TRBJ1-5; 8 bases fit TRBD1. Germline CDR1 and CDR2: MDHEN and SYDVKM. V shed 2 bases and J 4 bases; nucleotides not matched to a gene: 4. The CDR3 runs to 15 residues.

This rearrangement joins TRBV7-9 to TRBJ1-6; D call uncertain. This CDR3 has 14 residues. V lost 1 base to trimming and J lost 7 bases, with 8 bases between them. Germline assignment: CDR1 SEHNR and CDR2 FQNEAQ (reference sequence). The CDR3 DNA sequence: TGTGCCAGCAGCTTAGGGGGATGGAATTCACCCCTCCACTTT. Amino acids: CASSLGGWNSPLHF.

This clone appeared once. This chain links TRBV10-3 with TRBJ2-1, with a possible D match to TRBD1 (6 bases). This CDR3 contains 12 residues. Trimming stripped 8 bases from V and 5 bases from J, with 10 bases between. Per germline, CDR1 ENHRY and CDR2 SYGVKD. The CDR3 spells CAIGTPNNEQFF. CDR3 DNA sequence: TGTGCCATCGGGACACCTAACAATGAGCAGTTCTTC.

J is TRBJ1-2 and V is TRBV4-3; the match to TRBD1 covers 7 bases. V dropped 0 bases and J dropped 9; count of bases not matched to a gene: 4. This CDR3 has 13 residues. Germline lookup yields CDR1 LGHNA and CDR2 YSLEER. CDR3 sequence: CASSQDQDRSYTF. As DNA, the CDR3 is TGCGCCAGCAGCCAAGATCAGGACAGGAGCTACACCTTC.

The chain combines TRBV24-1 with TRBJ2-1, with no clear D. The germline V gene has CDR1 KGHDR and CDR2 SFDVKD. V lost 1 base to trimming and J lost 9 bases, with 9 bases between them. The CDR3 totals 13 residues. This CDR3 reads CATSDFNVGEQFF. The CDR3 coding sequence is TGTGCCACCAGTGATTTTAACGTTGGTGAGCAGTTCTTC.

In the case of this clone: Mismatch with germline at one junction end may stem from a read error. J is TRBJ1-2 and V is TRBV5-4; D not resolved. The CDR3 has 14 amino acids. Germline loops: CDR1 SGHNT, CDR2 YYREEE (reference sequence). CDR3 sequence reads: CASSLDSRNYDYTF. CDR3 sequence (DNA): TGTGCCAGCAGCTTGGACAGTCGTAACTATGACTACACCTTC.

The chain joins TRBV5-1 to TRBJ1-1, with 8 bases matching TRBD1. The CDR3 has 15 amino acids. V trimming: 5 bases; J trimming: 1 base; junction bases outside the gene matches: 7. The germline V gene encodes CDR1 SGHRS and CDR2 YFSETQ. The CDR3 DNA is TGCGCCAGCAGTTCGACAGGGGCTAGGAACACTGAAGCTTTCTTT. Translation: CASSSTGARNTEAFF.

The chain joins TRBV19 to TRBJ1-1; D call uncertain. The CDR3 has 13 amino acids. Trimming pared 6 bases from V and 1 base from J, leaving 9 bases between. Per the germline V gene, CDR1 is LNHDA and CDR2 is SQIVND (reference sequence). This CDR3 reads CASRVWGNTEAFF. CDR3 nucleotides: TGTGCCAGTAGGGTTTGGGGGAACACTGAAGCTTTCTTT.

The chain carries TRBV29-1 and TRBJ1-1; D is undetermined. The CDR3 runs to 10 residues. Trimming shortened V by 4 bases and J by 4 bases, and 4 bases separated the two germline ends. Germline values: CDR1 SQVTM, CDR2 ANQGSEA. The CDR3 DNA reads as TGCAGCGTTGGGGGCACTGAAGCTTTCTTT. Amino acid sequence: CSVGGTEAFF.

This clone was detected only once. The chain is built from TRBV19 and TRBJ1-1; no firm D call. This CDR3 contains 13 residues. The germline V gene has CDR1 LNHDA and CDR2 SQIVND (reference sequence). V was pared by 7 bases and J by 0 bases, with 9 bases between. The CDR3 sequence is CASTSTLNTEAFF. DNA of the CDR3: TGTGCCAGTACCTCGACACTGAACACTGAAGCTTTCTTT.

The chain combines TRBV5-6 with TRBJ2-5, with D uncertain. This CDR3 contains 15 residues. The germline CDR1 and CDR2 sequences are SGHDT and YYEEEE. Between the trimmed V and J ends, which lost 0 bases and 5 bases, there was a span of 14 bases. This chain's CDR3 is CASSLADGLTETQYF. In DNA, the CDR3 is TGTGCCAGCAGCTTGGCCGACGGCCTTACGGAGACCCAGTACTTC.

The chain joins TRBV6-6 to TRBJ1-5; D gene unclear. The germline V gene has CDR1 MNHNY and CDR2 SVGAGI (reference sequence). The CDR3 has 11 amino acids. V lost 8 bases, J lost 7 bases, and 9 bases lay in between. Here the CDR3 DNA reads TGTGCCAGCGGTGATGGCCAGCCCCAGCATTTT. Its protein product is CASGDGQPQHF.

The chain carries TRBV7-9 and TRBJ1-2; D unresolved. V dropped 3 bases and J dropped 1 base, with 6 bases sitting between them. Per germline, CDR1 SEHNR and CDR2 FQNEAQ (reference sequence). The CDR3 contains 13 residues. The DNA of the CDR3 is TGTGCCAGCAGCTTGGGAAATAACTATGGCTACACCTTC. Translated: CASSLGNNYGYTF. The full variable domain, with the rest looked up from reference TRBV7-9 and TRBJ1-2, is DTGVSQNPRHKITKRGQNVTFRCDPISEHNRLYWYRQTLGQGPEFLTYFQNEAQLEKSRLLSDRFSAERPKGSFSTLEIQRTEQGDSAMYLCASSLGNNYGYTFGSGTRLTVV.

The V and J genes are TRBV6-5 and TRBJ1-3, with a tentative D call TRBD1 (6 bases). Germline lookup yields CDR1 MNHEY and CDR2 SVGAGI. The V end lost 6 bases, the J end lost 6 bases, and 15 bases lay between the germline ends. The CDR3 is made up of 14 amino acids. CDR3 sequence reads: CASRGGGVVNTIYF. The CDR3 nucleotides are TGTGCCAGCAGGGGAGGGGGTGTGGTAAACACCATATATTTT.